The 20 T cell receptor beta chains reported below all come from one sample, sequenced in a study of T cell repertoires in cytomegalovirus infection. These TCRs are of unknown antigen specificity. TCRdb redid the calling of the reads with MiXCR, one entry per CDR3 protein. The sample includes approximately 100,000 distinct CDR3 sequences, 25% to 35% of them seen just once. This material consisted of CD8+ T cells from cultured PBMCs, taken from culture after CMV antigen stimulation. All receptors come from a human donor in good health (CMV status not recorded). Some clones in this sample may be carry-over from other donors' samples.

This chain uses TRBV28 with TRBJ2-7; D perhaps matches TRBD1 (5 bases). The CDR3 is 14 amino acids. Between the trimmed V and J ends, which lost 6 bases and 2 bases, there was a span of 14 bases. Germline assignment: CDR1 MDHEN and CDR2 SYDVKM. CDR3 amino acids: CASSPFTGAYEQYF. CDR3 coding DNA: TGTGCCAGCAGCCCCTTCACAGGAGCCTACGAGCAGTACTTC.

This clonotype was seen only a few times. This chain connects TRBV6-2 or TRBV6-3 to TRBJ1-5; D perhaps matches TRBD1 (5 bases). Per the germline V gene, CDR1 is MNHEY and CDR2 is SVGEGT. This CDR3 spans 19 amino acids. The V gene lost 0 bases and the J gene lost 0 bases, with 18 bases spanning the gap. The chain's CDR3 is CASSYSVDRDTHSNQPQHF. CDR3 DNA sequence: TGTGCCAGCAGTTACTCGGTTGACAGAGACACCCATAGCAATCAGCCCCAGCATTTT.

This chain connects TRBV28 to TRBJ2-5; a weak D match, TRBD1 (6 bases). The CDR3 is made up of 14 amino acids. The germline gives CDR1 MDHEN, CDR2 SYDVKM. Trimming left V 10 bases short and J 2 bases short, with 17 bases between. The CDR3 here is CATRQVKFQETQYF. Here the CDR3 DNA reads TGTGCCACCAGACAGGTTAAATTTCAAGAGACCCAGTACTTC.

This clonotype came up many times. V usage is TRBV27 and J usage is TRBJ2-5; no clear D gene. Trimming removed 5 bases from V and 4 bases from J, with 8 bases in between. CDR1 is MNHEY, CDR2 SMNVEV, per germline (reference sequence). The CDR3 runs 12 residues. CDR3 DNA sequence: TGTGCCAGCAGTCCCCCGGGAGAGACCCAGTACTTC. Protein product: CASSPPGETQYF.

The rearrangement joins TRBV12-3 or TRBV12-4 to TRBJ2-2; the D call may be TRBD1 or TRBD2 (5 bases each). V lost 6 bases and J 6 bases, leaving 20 bases between the germline ends. The CDR3 has 16 residues. CDR3 loop: CASSTISGPLPGELFF. The CDR3 region has the DNA TGTGCCAGCAGCACTATTTCGGGGCCGTTGCCCGGGGAGCTGTTTTTT.

V usage is TRBV5-6 and J usage is TRBJ1-2; 7 nucleotides agree with TRBD1. CDR1 is SGHDT and CDR2 is YYEEEE in the germline V gene. The CDR3 loop spans 16 amino acids. After removal of 0 bases from V and 0 bases from J, the junction contained 5 bases not matched to a gene. Here the CDR3 DNA reads TGTGCCAGCAGCTTGGAAAGAGGACAGGCTAACTATGGCTACACCTTC. This encodes CASSLERGQANYGYTF.

This rearrangement joins TRBV27 to TRBJ1-1; D gene ambiguous. Between the trimmed V and J ends, which lost 3 bases and 5 bases, there was a span of 19 bases. Germline CDR1 is MNHEY and CDR2 is SMNVEV (reference sequence). The CDR3 is 16 amino acids. The CDR3 nucleotides read TGTGCCAGCAGTTTTGTGGTTCTGGGCCAGTTGACTGAAGCTTTCTTT. Translated: CASSFVVLGQLTEAFF.

Many counts were recorded for this clonotype. The chain links TRBV28 to TRBJ1-5, with TRBD1 as a possible D gene (5 bases). The CDR3 contains 12 residues. Per germline, CDR1 MDHEN and CDR2 SYDVKM. The V end was cut by 8 bases, the J end by 4 bases, with 9 bases between. CDR3 coding DNA: TGTGCCAGCCGGGACGGGAATCAGCCCCAGCATTTT. Residues: CASRDGNQPQHF.

This sequence joins TRBV27 and TRBJ1-6; 7 bases align to TRBD1. Germline CDR1 is MNHEY and CDR2 is SMNVEV (reference sequence). The CDR3 contains 15 residues. With 5 bases clipped from V and 6 bases from J, the junction kept 7 bases outside the gene matches. The chain's CDR3 is CASSRQGHINSPLHF. CDR3 coding DNA: TGTGCCAGCAGTCGACAGGGACACATTAATTCACCCCTCCACTTT.

This clonotype has only a few counts. This rearrangement joins TRBV7-8 to TRBJ2-1, with D perhaps being TRBD1 or TRBD2 (5 bases each). Germline CDR1 SGHVS, CDR2 FQNEAQ. The CDR3 sequence is 16 residues long. Trimming cost V 5 bases and J 2 bases, with 16 bases left between them. This CDR3 is CASSDSHRDAYNEQFF. The CDR3 nucleotides read TGTGCCAGCAGCGATAGCCACCGGGACGCCTACAATGAGCAGTTCTTC.

The chain employs TRBV27 and TRBJ2-1; D ambiguous. With 4 bases removed from V and 0 bases from J, the gap between germline ends came to 7 bases. Per the germline V gene, CDR1 is MNHEY and CDR2 is SMNVEV (reference sequence). The CDR3 is made up of 14 amino acids. The CDR3: CASSYSRSYNEQFF. DNA of the CDR3: TGTGCCAGCAGTTACAGTCGCTCCTACAATGAGCAGTTCTTC.

This sequence joins TRBV6-1 and TRBJ2-3, with TRBD1 matching over 9 bases. With 5 bases clipped from V and 5 bases from J, the junction kept 8 bases outside the gene matches. The CDR3 consists of 15 residues. The germline gives CDR1 MNHNS, CDR2 SASEGT. CDR3 amino acids: CASSSTGGAGDTQYF. The CDR3 DNA is TGTGCCAGCAGTTCTACAGGGGGCGCCGGAGATACGCAGTATTTT.

There are a few counts of this clonotype. This chain connects TRBV4-1 to TRBJ2-3; the match to TRBD2 covers 10 bases. Germline-derived CDR1 and CDR2 are MGHRA and YSYEKL. V was pared by 4 bases and J by 0 bases, with 4 bases of the junction left unmatched. The CDR3 contains 16 residues. The CDR3 DNA sequence: TGCGCCAGCAGCCCAACTAGCGGGGACAGCACAGATACGCAGTATTTT. It translates to CASSPTSGDSTDTQYF.

This clonotype has only a few counts. The chain recombines TRBV5-1 with TRBJ1-6; D gene uncertain. CDR3 length: 16 residues. Germline assignment: CDR1 SGHRS and CDR2 YFSETQ. V was cut by 0 bases and J by 3 bases, with 10 bases left in between. The chain's CDR3 is CASSLGPGFYNSPLHF. As DNA, the CDR3 is TGCGCCAGCAGCTTGGGTCCGGGCTTCTATAATTCACCCCTCCACTTT.

This clonotype was found a few times. The gene calls are TRBV4-1 and TRBJ2-2; 8 bases map to TRBD1. CDR1 is MGHRA, CDR2 YSYEKL, per germline. The junction had 6 bases not matched to a gene; V was cut back by 3 bases and J by 6 bases. This CDR3 comprises 15 residues. The CDR3 is CASSQVQGAAGELFF. CDR3 in DNA: TGCGCCAGCAGCCAGGTCCAGGGGGCCGCCGGGGAGCTGTTTTTT.

This clonotype has only a few counts. This chain uses TRBV6-6 with TRBJ2-5; possibly TRBD2 for D (5 bases). This CDR3 is 13 amino acids long. Germline assignment: CDR1 MNHNY and CDR2 SVGAGI (reference sequence). Trimming left V 7 bases short and J 2 bases short, with 11 bases between. The CDR3 DNA sequence: TGTGCCAGCAACTGGGGAGCTCAAGAGACCCAGTACTTC. It specifies CASNWGAQETQYF.

Regarding this clonotype: The junction shows a germline mismatch at one end, possibly a read error. V is TRBV7-9 and J is TRBJ2-3, with D possibly TRBD1 on 6 matching bases. Per the germline V gene, CDR1 is SEHNR and CDR2 is FQNEAQ (reference sequence). The CDR3 length is 13 residues. The CDR3 nucleotides are TGTGCTAGCAGCCCGCCGGACAGCGAACCGCAGTATTTT. It codes for CASSPPDSEPQYF.

This clonotype was counted at least ten times. The V call is TRBV7-3, the J call TRBJ2-1; 7 bases agree with TRBD1. V trimming: 4 bases; J trimming: 8 bases; junction bases outside the gene matches: 11. This CDR3 contains 15 residues. Germline CDR1 is SGHTA and CDR2 is FQGTGA. The CDR3 sequence: CASSSTGIESDEQFF. In DNA form, the CDR3 reads TGTGCCAGCAGCTCGACAGGGATTGAGTCCGATGAGCAGTTCTTC.

The table lists this clonotype with a few counts. This chain joins TRBV10-3 and TRBJ2-5; 15 bases agree with TRBD2. The J segment lost 5 bases and the V segment lost 5 bases, leaving 9 bases of the junction unmatched. The germline CDR1 and CDR2 sequences are ENHRY and SYGVKD. The CDR3 loop spans 17 amino acids. CDR3 nucleotides: TGTGCCATCAGTCCCTGGACTAGCGGGGGGGAAATGGAGACCCAGTACTTC. Residues: CAISPWTSGGEMETQYF.

The V call is TRBV27, the J call TRBJ1-6; D is undetermined. The V and J ends lost 0 bases and 6 bases respectively, with 12 bases between them. CDR3 length equals 16 residues. Germline CDR1 reads MNHEY; CDR2 reads SMNVEV (reference sequence). The CDR3 DNA is TGTGCCAGCAGTTTATCCCACGGGGTTGCTAATTCACCCCTCCACTTT. This codes for CASSLSHGVANSPLHF.